These 24 T cell receptor beta chains were sequenced from one sample in a study of spatial heterogeneity in lung cancer. Their antigens are not known. Time point reported: sample taken at primary tumor resection. TCRdb ran MiXCR on the 5' RACE reads and lists one entry per CDR3 protein. The sample has some 100,000 distinct CDR3 sequences; approximately 4.4% are singletons. Points from the study as a whole: The study found that expanded intratumoral alpha and beta TCR counts tracked tumor mutation counts.

The sample consisted of lung tumor tissue, taken at surgery. All receptors derive from a male donor with early-stage non-small cell lung cancer.

This clonotype has ten or more counts. This chain connects TRBV28 to TRBJ2-7; 7 positions match TRBD2. The V and J ends lost 5 bases and 2 bases, in that order; junction bases with no gene match: 6. The CDR3 sequence is 14 residues long. From germline, CDR1 is MDHEN and CDR2 SYDVKM. CDR3 sequence reads: CASSPGGGPYEQYF. CDR3 coding DNA: TGTGCCAGCAGTCCTGGGGGAGGGCCCTACGAGCAGTACTTC.

Note on this clonotype: This could be a read error, since a much larger clone is one nucleotide away. The chain links TRBV28 to TRBJ2-1; 11 bases fit TRBD2. Germline-derived CDR1 and CDR2 are MDHEN and SYDVKM. J was trimmed by 8 bases and V by 3 bases; bases with no gene match: 9. This CDR3 has 16 amino acids. The CDR3 DNA is TGTGCCAGCAGTTTCCCATCTAGCGGGAGGTCCCATGAGCAGTTCTTC. Amino acid sequence: CASSFPSSGRSHEQFF. Supplemented by reference TRBV28 and TRBJ2-1, the full variable domain reads DVKVTQSSRYLVKRTGEKVFLECVQDMDHENMFWYRQDPGLGLRLIYFSYDVKMKEKGDIPEGYSVSREKKERFSLILESASTNQTSMYLCASSFPSSGRSHEQFFGPGTRLTVL.

Many counts were recorded for this clonotype. The V call is TRBV3-1, the J call TRBJ2-1, with unresolved D. Trimming took off 8 bases at V and 6 bases at J, with 8 bases between the two ends. CDR3 length: 11 amino acids. Per germline, CDR1 LGHDT and CDR2 YNNKEL (reference sequence). CDR3 coding DNA: TGTGCCAGCGAGGCACCCAATGAGCAGTTCTTC. As protein: CASEAPNEQFF.

This clonotype was seen at least ten times. The chain uses TRBV11-2 and TRBJ2-6; D remains unclear. Trimming took 7 bases from V and 2 from J, leaving 15 bases between them. CDR1 is SGHAT, CDR2 FQNNGV, per germline. The CDR3 loop spans 16 amino acids. CDR3 DNA sequence: TGTGCCAGCAAGCTAATCGTAGGGCCTGGGGCCAACGTCCTGACTTTC. Its protein is CASKLIVGPGANVLTF.

This clonotype showed up many times. The gene calls are TRBV9 and TRBJ2-1; possibly TRBD2 for D (6 bases). The CDR3 is 12 residues long. The V end was cut by 4 bases, the J end by 7 bases, with 9 bases between. Germline V lookup: CDR1 SGDLS, CDR2 YYNGEE. The CDR3 reads CASSLSGNEQFF. In nucleotides, the CDR3 is TGTGCCAGCAGCTTAAGCGGGAATGAGCAGTTCTTC.

This clonotype has a count of ten or more. The chain uses TRBV28 and TRBJ1-1; D unclear. This CDR3 comprises 14 residues. Trimming took off 6 bases at V and 1 base at J, with 12 bases between the two ends. Per the germline V gene, CDR1 is MDHEN and CDR2 is SYDVKM. CDR3: CASRPPQKNTEAFF. In DNA, the CDR3 is TGTGCCAGCAGGCCACCTCAGAAGAACACTGAAGCTTTCTTT. Using reference TRBV28 and TRBJ1-1 for the parts outside the CDR3, the full variable domain is DVKVTQSSRYLVKRTGEKVFLECVQDMDHENMFWYRQDPGLGLRLIYFSYDVKMKEKGDIPEGYSVSREKKERFSLILESASTNQTSMYLCASRPPQKNTEAFFGQGTRLTVV.

This clonotype was seen many times. CDR3 in amino acids: CASSPRFSSGRVSETQYF. The CDR3 nucleotides are TGTGCCAGCTCACCCCGCTTTAGTAGCGGGAGGGTCTCGGAGACCCAGTACTTC. The chain recombines TRBV18 with TRBJ2-5; 11 nucleotides agree with TRBD2. Trimming removed 3 bases from V and 5 bases from J; junction bases left unmatched: 14. The CDR3 consists of 18 residues. Germline V lookup: CDR1 KGHSH, CDR2 LQKENI.

This clonotype was recorded at least ten times. An end of the junction does not agree with germline; a read error may underlie this. V and J are TRBV6-2 or TRBV6-3 and TRBJ1-2, with TRBD1 matching over 11 bases. Germline assignment: CDR1 MNHEY and CDR2 SVGEGT. This CDR3 region has 13 residues. The CDR3 sequence: CASRTGTGGPSSF. CDR3 coding DNA: TGTGCCAGCAGAACCGGGACAGGGGGACCCTCATCCTTC.

The table lists this clonotype with a few counts. The CDR3 spells CASSEMRGTYEQYF. Here the CDR3 DNA reads TGTGCCAGCAGTGAAATGAGGGGCACCTACGAGCAGTACTTC. The chain has TRBV2 and TRBJ2-7; D may be TRBD1 or TRBD2 (5 bases each). Trimming took off 2 bases at V and 2 bases at J, with 10 bases between the two ends. The CDR3 has 14 amino acids. CDR1 and CDR2 from the germline V gene are SNHLY and FYNNEI.

The table lists this clonotype with many counts. This chain joins TRBV11-2 and TRBJ1-2; maybe TRBD1 (5 bases). CDR1 SGHAT and CDR2 FQNNGV come from the germline V gene. This CDR3 spans 15 amino acids. V gave up 3 bases and J gave up 0 bases, with 11 bases separating them. The CDR3 bases are TGTGCCAGCAGCTTTGGGTCGGGGGCTAACTATGGCTACACCTTC. Translated, it gives CASSFGSGANYGYTF.

The table lists this clonotype with many counts. The gene calls are TRBV6-1 and TRBJ2-1; D unclear. V lost 7 bases, J lost 10 bases, and 11 bases lay in between. CDR3 length: 11 amino acids. The V gene's germline CDR1 is MNHNS and CDR2 SASEGT. The CDR3 DNA reads as TGTGCCAGCAAAAATCGAGGAGAGCAGTTCTTC. Encoded protein: CASKNRGEQFF.

The rearrangement links TRBV21-1 to TRBJ2-3; the table's D gene call, TRBD1, was not cross checked with the DNA. TRBV21-1 is noted as a pseudogene. This CDR3 has 15 amino acids. CDR3 region: CASSNGGQGADTQYF. DNA for the CDR3: TGTGCCAGCAGCAATGGGGGACAGGGGGCGGATACGCAGTATTTT.

This clonotype was recorded many times. The gene calls are TRBV12-3 or TRBV12-4 and TRBJ2-1, with D perhaps given as TRBD1 or TRBD2 (5 bases each). This CDR3 is 16 amino acids long. V was clipped by 6 bases and J by 8 bases, with 23 bases between them. This CDR3 reads CASSPGLGWGFDEQFF. For the CDR3, the DNA is TGTGCCAGCAGCCCTGGACTGGGTTGGGGCTTCGATGAGCAGTTCTTC.

This clonotype was observed at least ten times. The CDR3 DNA is TGCGCCAGCAGCTTGGATGCCGGGAGCACAGATACGCAGTATTTT. The encoded protein is CASSLDAGSTDTQYF. This chain links TRBV5-1 with TRBJ2-3; D remains ambiguous. The length of the CDR3 is 15 residues. CDR1 is SGHRS, CDR2 YFSETQ, per germline. V was clipped by 0 bases and J by 0 bases, with 8 bases between them.

This clonotype was recorded many times. This CDR3 reads CASSDDRIYPSGANVLTF. Here the CDR3 DNA reads TGTGCCAGCAGCGATGACCGGATATATCCCTCTGGGGCCAACGTCCTGACTTTC. The V gene is TRBV11-2, the J gene TRBJ2-6, with D unclear. Germline-derived CDR1 and CDR2 are SGHAT and FQNNGV. Trimming pared 5 bases from V and 0 bases from J, leaving 17 bases between. CDR3 length equals 18 residues. The variable domain in full, with the rest retrieved from reference TRBV11-2 and TRBJ2-6, is EAGVAQSPRYKIIEKRQSVAFWCNPISGHATLYWYQQILGQGPKLLIQFQNNGVVDDSQLPKDRFSAERLKGVDSTLKIQPAKLEDSAVYLCASSDDRIYPSGANVLTFGAGSRLTVL.

This clonotype was seen ten or more times. The chain has TRBV7-7 and TRBJ2-2, with 8 bases aligning to TRBD1. This CDR3 comprises 15 residues. From germline, CDR1 is SSHAT and CDR2 FNYEAQ (reference sequence). Trimming removed 5 bases from V and 7 bases from J; junction bases left unmatched: 9. The CDR3 protein is CASSVGTGVIGELFF. CDR3 in DNA: TGTGCCAGCAGCGTCGGGACAGGAGTAATCGGGGAGCTGTTTTTT.

This clonotype has at least ten counts. The chain's CDR3 is CASSLDGRSNNEQFF. The DNA for the CDR3 is TGCGCCAGCAGCTTGGACGGGAGGTCCAATAATGAGCAGTTCTTC. The genes are TRBV5-1 and TRBJ2-1; 7 bases are a match to TRBD2. This CDR3 is 15 amino acids long. Germline CDR1 reads SGHRS; CDR2 reads YFSETQ. The trim removed 0 bases at V and 7 bases at J, leaving 7 bases unmatched.

This clonotype was seen many times. CDR3 sequence reads: CASSFGLAGPNEQFF. The CDR3 DNA is TGCGCCAGCAGCTTCGGGCTAGCGGGCCCCAATGAGCAGTTCTTC. The genes are TRBV5-1 and TRBJ2-1, with TRBD2 identical over 8 bases. Per the germline V gene, CDR1 is SGHRS and CDR2 is YFSETQ. This CDR3 comprises 15 residues. V dropped 2 bases and J dropped 6; count of bases not matched to a gene: 7.

This clonotype has more than one count but fewer than ten. The gene calls are TRBV2 and TRBJ2-3; D is unclear. The V end was cut by 4 bases, the J end by 2 bases, with 10 bases between. Germline V gives CDR1 SNHLY, CDR2 FYNNEI. The CDR3 has 14 amino acids. The CDR3 sequence: CASSAVQTTDTQYF. For the CDR3, the DNA is TGTGCCAGCAGTGCGGTACAGACCACAGATACGCAGTATTTT.

This clonotype showed up many times. J is TRBJ2-1 and V is TRBV7-9; 13 bases align to TRBD2. This CDR3 has 14 amino acids. Germline trimming cut 5 bases from V and 10 bases from J; bases unmatched to any gene: 5. CDR1 is SEHNR and CDR2 is FQNEAQ in the germline V gene (reference sequence). This CDR3 reads CASSPGLAGIEQFF. CDR3 DNA: TGTGCCAGCAGCCCGGGACTAGCGGGGATCGAGCAGTTCTTC.

This rearrangement joins TRBV5-4 to TRBJ2-6; D is uncertain. Germline CDR1 and CDR2: SGHNT and YYREEE (reference sequence). Deletions cut 2 bases from V and 0 bases from J, with 9 bases between. The CDR3 is made up of 16 amino acids. CDR3 in DNA: TGTGCCAGCAGCTTCACCGTAGACTCTGGGGCCAACGTCCTGACTTTC. It is translated as CASSFTVDSGANVLTF.

This clonotype was seen ten or more times. The genes are TRBV20-1 and TRBJ1-2; D is possibly TRBD1 (5 bases). V dropped 6 bases and J dropped 3 bases, with 17 bases sitting between them. Looked up from germline, CDR1 is DFQATT and CDR2 is SNEGSKA (reference sequence). There are 14 residues in the CDR3. DNA for the CDR3: TGCAGTGCCCAGGGAGGCCCGGCGGACTATGGCTACACCTTC. This sequence encodes CSAQGGPADYGYTF.

This clonotype was recorded many times. The chain links TRBV5-1 to TRBJ2-3; D uncertain. Germline-derived CDR1 and CDR2 are SGHRS and YFSETQ. This CDR3 region has 12 residues. Trimming took 1 base from V and 6 from J, leaving 6 bases between them. CDR3 sequence (DNA): TGCGCCAGCAGCTTGTCGGTGGATACGCAGTATTTT. Its translation: CASSLSVDTQYF.

This clonotype was counted at least ten times. The rearrangement joins TRBV6-5 to TRBJ2-5; D uncertain. The germline CDR1 and CDR2 sequences are MNHEY and SVGAGI. This CDR3 has 14 residues. V was cut by 6 bases and J by 1 base, with 12 bases left in between. CDR3 protein: CASRVLAGQETQYF. CDR3 sequence (DNA): TGTGCCAGCAGAGTTTTGGCAGGCCAAGAGACCCAGTACTTC.